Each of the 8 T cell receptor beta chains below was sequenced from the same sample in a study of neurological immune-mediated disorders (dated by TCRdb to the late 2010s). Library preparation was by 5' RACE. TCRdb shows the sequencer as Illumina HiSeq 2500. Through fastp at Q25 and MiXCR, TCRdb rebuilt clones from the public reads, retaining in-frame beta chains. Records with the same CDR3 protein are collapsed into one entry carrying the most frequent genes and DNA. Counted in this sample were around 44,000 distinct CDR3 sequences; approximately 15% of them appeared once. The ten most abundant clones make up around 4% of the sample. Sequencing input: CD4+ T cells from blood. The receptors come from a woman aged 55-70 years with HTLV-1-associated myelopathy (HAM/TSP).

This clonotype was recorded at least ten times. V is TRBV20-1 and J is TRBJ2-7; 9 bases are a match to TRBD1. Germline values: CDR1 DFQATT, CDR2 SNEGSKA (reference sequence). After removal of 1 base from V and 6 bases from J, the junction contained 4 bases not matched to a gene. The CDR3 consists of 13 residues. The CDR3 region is CSARGQGGVEQYF. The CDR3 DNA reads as TGCAGTGCTAGAGGACAGGGGGGAGTCGAGCAGTACTTC.

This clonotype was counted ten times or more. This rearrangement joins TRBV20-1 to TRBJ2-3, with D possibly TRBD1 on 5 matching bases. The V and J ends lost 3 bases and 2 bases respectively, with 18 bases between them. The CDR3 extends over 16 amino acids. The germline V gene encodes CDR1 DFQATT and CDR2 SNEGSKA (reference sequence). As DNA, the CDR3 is TGCAGTGCTAGGTCCCTAACAGGCTGGGACACAGATACGCAGTATTTT. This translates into CSARSLTGWDTDTQYF.

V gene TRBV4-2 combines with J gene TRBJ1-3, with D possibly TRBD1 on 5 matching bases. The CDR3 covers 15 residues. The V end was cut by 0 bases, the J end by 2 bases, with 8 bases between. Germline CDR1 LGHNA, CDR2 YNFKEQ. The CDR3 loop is CASSQDRGPGNTIYF. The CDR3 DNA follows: TGTGCCAGCAGCCAAGACCGGGGCCCTGGAAACACCATATATTTT.

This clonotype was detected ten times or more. DNA of the CDR3: TGTGCCTGGAGTGTACCGCAGATCGGGGAGCTGTTTTTT. Protein product: CAWSVPQIGELFF. V and J are TRBV30 and TRBJ2-2; no clear D. CDR1 and CDR2 (germline): GTSNPN, SVGIG (reference sequence). The CDR3 runs 13 residues. Trimming shortened V by 0 bases and J by 7 bases, and 9 bases separated the two germline ends.

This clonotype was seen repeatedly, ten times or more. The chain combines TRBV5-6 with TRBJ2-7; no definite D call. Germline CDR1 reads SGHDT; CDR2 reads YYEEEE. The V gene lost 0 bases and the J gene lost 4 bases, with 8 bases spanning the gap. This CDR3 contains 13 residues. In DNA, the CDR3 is TGTGCCAGCAGCTTGGTTTCCGTTTACGAGCAGTACTTC. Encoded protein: CASSLVSVYEQYF.

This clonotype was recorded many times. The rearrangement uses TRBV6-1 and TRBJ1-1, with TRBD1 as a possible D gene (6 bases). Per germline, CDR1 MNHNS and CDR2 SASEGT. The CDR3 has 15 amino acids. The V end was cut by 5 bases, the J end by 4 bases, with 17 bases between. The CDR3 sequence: CASSWRLQGATEAFF. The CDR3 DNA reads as TGTGCCAGCAGTTGGCGGTTACAGGGCGCCACTGAAGCTTTCTTT.

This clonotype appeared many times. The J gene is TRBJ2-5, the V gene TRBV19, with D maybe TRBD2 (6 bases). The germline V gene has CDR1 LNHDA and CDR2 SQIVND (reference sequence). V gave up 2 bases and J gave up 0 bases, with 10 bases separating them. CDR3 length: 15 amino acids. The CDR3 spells CASSIRDWYQETQYF. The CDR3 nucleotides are TGTGCCAGTAGTATAAGGGACTGGTACCAAGAGACCCAGTACTTC.

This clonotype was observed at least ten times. DNA of the CDR3: TGTGCCTGGGGGGTTGAAGCTAACTATGGCTACACCTTC. Residues: CAWGVEANYGYTF. The rearrangement joins TRBV30 to TRBJ1-2; D not resolved. There are 13 residues in the CDR3. Trimming removed 5 bases from V and 0 bases from J, with 10 bases in between. Germline CDR1 and CDR2: GTSNPN and SVGIG (reference sequence). Variable domain in full (rest from reference TRBV30 and TRBJ1-2): SQTIHQWPATLVQPVGSPLSLECTVEGTSNPNLYWYRQAAGRGLQLLFYSVGIGQISSEVPQNLSASRPQDRQFILSSKKLLLSDSGFYLCAWGVEANYGYTFGSGTRLTVV.